Detailed here is one T cell receptor (beta chain). The antigen remains unidentified. This record comes from a study of Tregs in tolerant kidney transplant recipients. The table came from immunoSEQ multiplex PCR; TCRdb's copy has only in-frame clones and leaves some out. The profile covers tens of thousands of clones, with more than 80% appearing a single time and about 0.63% taken by the ten largest. General observations from the study: Few patients were studied, so findings need validation in larger groups. No direct test of biological reproducibility was done here.

The CDR3 consists of 15 residues. Trimming pared 2 bases from V and 6 bases from J, leaving 14 bases between. CDR1 SGHVS and CDR2 FNYEAQ come from the germline V gene. Unstimulated Tregs (CD4+CD25+CD127-) and CD4+CD25- non-Tregs were sorted from PBMCs. Thawed PBMCs were rested overnight at 37°C with around 200 IU/ml IL-2 before regulatory T cell sorting. The chain couples TRBV7-6 to TRBJ1-5; D is perhaps TRBD1 (5 bases). The TCR originated in a human donor in good health. Input material: Tregs from blood. CDR3 nucleotide sequence: TGTGCCAGCAGCTTAACCCCCAGGGATCTTCAGCCCCAGCATTTT. Its translation: CASSLTPRDLQPQHF.